Here is one T cell receptor (beta chain) with its context. Its antigen is undetermined. The missing CDR3 end, 3 residues past where the read stops, is filled in from the germline J gene. Germline V gene sequence: CDR1 SGHVS, CDR2 FQNEAQ. The CDR3 loop spans 16 amino acids. The record originates from a study of T cells in women clearing cervical HPV infection. Points from the study as a whole: A classifier using richness and V gene abundances reached an AUC of roughly 0.83. Repertoire richness, not evenness, was significantly elevated in CIN3+ cases versus controls.

Clones were read by immunoSEQ multiplex PCR, and TCRdb kept only the in-frame ones, dropping some. Its listing shows some 16,000 clones. This clonotype was obtained from a woman between 18 and 70 years old with a cervical HPV16 infection that either progressed to CIN3+ or cleared (not recorded which). The rearrangement uses TRBV7-8 and TRBJ1-2; 9 bases match TRBD1. Specimen: blood buffy coat. The CDR3 sequence is CASSLGGDREFQGYTF. The part of the CDR3 DNA that was read is TGTGCCAGCAGCTTAGGGGGGGACAGGGAATTTCAAGGC.